These 23 T cell receptor beta chains originate from one sample sequenced in a study of T cell responses to AZD1222 COVID-19 vaccine. Here immunoSEQ multiplex PCR was the method, and the copy in TCRdb shows in-frame clones only, minus some. The table records about 110,000 clones, about 86% of them present only once. The specimen comprised peripheral blood, sampled on day 0 of AZD1222 vaccination. Receptor source: an adult in good health.

V is TRBV30 and J is TRBJ2-3, with D uncertain. The ends were cut back, 2 bases at V and 3 bases at J, with 9 bases in the middle. The germline V gene encodes CDR1 GTSNPN and CDR2 SVGIG (reference sequence). The CDR3 is 13 residues long. The CDR3 loop reads CAWSLLTTDTQYF. Written as DNA, the CDR3 is TGTGCCTGGAGTCTCCTGACGACAGATACGCAGTATTTT.

DNA of the CDR3: TGTGCCAGCAGTTACTCGAGCGGCCGGTCCGTGGCCCAGTACTTC. It yields the protein CASSYSSGRSVAQYF. J is TRBJ2-5 and V is TRBV6-5; TRBD2 is a possible D gene (5 bases). Germline V gene sequence: CDR1 MNHEY, CDR2 SVGAGI. V was shortened by 0 bases and J by 9 bases, with 17 bases between the two germline ends. This CDR3 has 15 amino acids.

This chain connects TRBV6-5 to TRBJ1-2, with TRBD1 matching over 7 bases. CDR1 is MNHEY and CDR2 is SVGAGI in the germline V gene. The CDR3 loop spans 15 amino acids. Trimming removed 0 bases from V and 7 bases from J; junction bases left unmatched: 8. Written as DNA, the CDR3 is TGTGCCAGCAGTTACTCGGCAGGGGGAAGGGCTGGCTACACCTTC. Protein sequence: CASSYSAGGRAGYTF.

This chain uses TRBV18 with TRBJ1-5; D not resolved. Trimming took off 6 bases at V and 0 bases at J, with 15 bases between the two ends. The CDR3 totals 16 residues. Germline V CDR1 and CDR2: KGHSH, LQKENI. The CDR3 bases are TGTGCCAGCTCGCCGGGAGGGCGGGGTAGCAATCAGCCCCAGCATTTT. Residues: CASSPGGRGSNQPQHF.

The V and J genes are TRBV7-3 and TRBJ2-2, with TRBD2 as a possible D gene (5 bases). There are 14 residues in the CDR3. Germline values: CDR1 SGHTA, CDR2 FQGTGA. Deletions cut 1 base from V and 3 bases from J, with 6 bases between. Here the CDR3 reads CASSLRADTGELFF. CDR3 DNA: TGTGCCAGCAGCTTAAGAGCGGACACCGGGGAGCTGTTTTTT.

The chain joins TRBV5-4 to TRBJ1-1; D might be TRBD1 (6 bases). The CDR3 has 14 residues. V was cut by 3 bases and J by 14 bases, with 23 bases left in between. Germline V gene data show CDR1 as SGHNT and CDR2 as YYREEE (reference sequence). CDR3 region: CASSSNNRERYVFF. DNA of the CDR3: TGTGCCAGCAGCTCAAATAACAGGGAGAGATACGTATTCTTT.

The J gene is TRBJ2-2, the V gene TRBV27; D is perhaps TRBD2 (5 bases). Germline lookup yields CDR1 MNHEY and CDR2 SMNVEV (reference sequence). Between the trimmed V and J ends, which lost 6 bases and 0 bases, there was a span of 14 bases. The length of the CDR3 is 16 residues. The CDR3 nucleotides read TGTGCCAGCAGACCCTCGGGGTTCGCGAACACCGGGGAGCTGTTTTTT. It encodes CASRPSGFANTGELFF.

This clone occurred a few times. The chain is built from TRBV7-2 and TRBJ2-5; D gene uncertain. Germline V gene data show CDR1 as SGHTA and CDR2 as FQGNSA. Trimming took off 3 bases at V and 9 bases at J, with 11 bases between the two ends. The CDR3 has 12 residues. The CDR3 bases are TGTGCCAGCAGCTTTGAGGATGAGGCCCAGTACTTC. Protein sequence: CASSFEDEAQYF.

This rearrangement joins TRBV5-6 to TRBJ1-5; possible D gene TRBD1, 5 bases. Trimming removed 5 bases from V and 6 bases from J, with 18 bases in between. Germline V lookup: CDR1 SGHDT, CDR2 YYEEEE. This CDR3 has 15 residues. The CDR3 DNA sequence: TGTGCCAGCAGACGGGACCCGCCAGGGAGTCAGCCCCAGCATTTT. Protein product: CASRRDPPGSQPQHF.

The rearrangement joins TRBV24-1 to TRBJ1-3; D might be TRBD1 (5 bases). The CDR3 is 13 amino acids. Germline V gene data show CDR1 as KGHDR and CDR2 as SFDVKD. The V and J ends lost 12 bases and 5 bases respectively, with 16 bases between them. The CDR3 is CAPMRGFRNTIYF. CDR3 nucleotides: TGTGCCCCAATGAGGGGTTTCAGAAACACCATATATTTT.

V is TRBV24-1 and J is TRBJ2-1, with TRBD2 matching over 9 bases. Germline values: CDR1 KGHDR, CDR2 SFDVKD. Germline trimming cut 3 bases from V and 2 bases from J; bases unmatched to any gene: 4. The CDR3 is 16 amino acids. The CDR3 DNA is TGTGCCACCAGTGATCCCGGCGGGGGGGCCTACAATGAGCAGTTCTTC. Translation gives CATSDPGGGAYNEQFF.

The chain combines TRBV7-6 with TRBJ1-1, with D unclear. V lost 5 bases and J 7 bases, leaving 20 bases between the germline ends. CDR3 size: 15 residues. The V gene's germline CDR1 is SGHVS and CDR2 FNYEAQ. DNA of the CDR3: TGTGCCAGCAGCCCCCGATACCGGAAAAAATATGAAGCTTTCTTT. It yields the protein CASSPRYRKKYEAFF. The complete variable domain, with remaining parts taken from reference TRBV7-6 and TRBJ1-1, reads GAGVSQSPRYKVTKRGQDVALRCDPISGHVSLYWYRQALGQGPEFLTYFNYEAQQDKSGLPNDRFSAERPEGSISTLTIQRTEQRDSAMYRCASSPRYRKKYEAFFGQGTRLTVV.

The CDR3 here is CASSATWFNEQFF. CDR3 in DNA: TGTGCCAGCAGTGCCACCTGGTTCAATGAGCAGTTCTTC. V gene TRBV6-4 combines with J gene TRBJ2-1; D remains unclear. The V end lost 4 bases, the J end lost 6 bases, and 10 bases lay between the germline ends. The CDR3 covers 13 residues. In germline, CDR1 is MRHNA, CDR2 SNTAGT.

The genes are TRBV27 and TRBJ2-5; no clear D gene. The CDR3 is made up of 13 amino acids. Between the trimmed V and J ends, which lost 4 bases and 2 bases, there was a span of 8 bases. Germline V lookup: CDR1 MNHEY, CDR2 SMNVEV (reference sequence). Here the CDR3 DNA reads TGTGCCAGCAGTTATGGACGGCAAGAGACCCAGTACTTC. Encoded protein: CASSYGRQETQYF.

V usage is TRBV11-3 and J usage is TRBJ1-1; D not certain. V gave up 0 bases and J gave up 4 bases, with 6 bases separating them. From germline, CDR1 is SGHNT and CDR2 YENEEA. The CDR3 spans 13 residues. The chain's CDR3 is CASSLEASTEAFF. The CDR3 coding sequence is TGTGCCAGCAGCTTAGAGGCAAGCACTGAAGCTTTCTTT.

This clone was seen once. The V call is TRBV24-1, the J call TRBJ2-1, with 7 bases that match TRBD1. The ends lost 8 bases at V and 7 bases at J; junction bases unmatched: 10. This CDR3 spans 14 amino acids. The germline V gene has CDR1 KGHDR and CDR2 SFDVKD. In DNA form, the CDR3 reads TGTGCCACCACCGCCGGGACAGCAATTAATGAGCAGTTCTTC. Encoded protein: CATTAGTAINEQFF.

This sequence joins TRBV19 and TRBJ1-5, with a possible D match to TRBD1 (6 bases). CDR1 is LNHDA and CDR2 is SQIVND in the germline V gene (reference sequence). The V gene lost 3 bases and the J gene lost 6 bases, with 12 bases spanning the gap. This CDR3 has 14 amino acids. The CDR3 spells CASSIRAGAQPQHF. CDR3 coding DNA: TGTGCCAGTAGTATTCGGGCAGGGGCTCAGCCCCAGCATTTT.

In the case of this clone: At one end the junction does not follow the germline gene, possibly because of a read error. V and J are TRBV7-2 and TRBJ1-5; D uncertain. The germline gives CDR1 SGHTA, CDR2 FQGNSA. This CDR3 contains 13 residues. Here the CDR3 reads CASSLAPSQPQHF. CDR3 DNA sequence: TGTGCCAGCAGCCTAGCCCCTAGTCAGCCCCAGCATTTT.

As DNA, the CDR3 is TGTGCCAGCTCCCCCGACAGCAGCAACGAGCAGTACTTC. It encodes CASSPDSSNEQYF. V gene TRBV18 combines with J gene TRBJ2-7, with TRBD1 as a possible D gene (5 bases). This CDR3 has 13 amino acids. Between the trimmed V and J ends, which lost 6 bases and 5 bases, there was a span of 14 bases. Germline CDR1 and CDR2: KGHSH and LQKENI.

The chain uses TRBV20-1 and TRBJ2-7; D uncertain. The V end lost 5 bases, the J end lost 2 bases, and 7 bases lay between the germline ends. Germline values: CDR1 DFQATT, CDR2 SNEGSKA (reference sequence). There are 11 residues in the CDR3. The CDR3 protein is CSAPRTYEQYF. The CDR3 DNA reads as TGCAGTGCTCCGAGGACCTACGAGCAGTACTTC.

The genes are TRBV19 and TRBJ2-5; the match to TRBD2 covers 8 bases. The junction had 4 bases not matched to a gene; V was cut back by 6 bases and J by 1 base. Per the germline V gene, CDR1 is LNHDA and CDR2 is SQIVND (reference sequence). The CDR3 totals 14 residues. The DNA of the CDR3 is TGTGCCAGTAGACCCGGGGGGGGCCAAGAGACCCAGTACTTC. Protein sequence: CASRPGGGQETQYF.

The chain employs TRBV11-1 and TRBJ1-2, with 12 bases matching TRBD1. Per the germline V gene, CDR1 is SGHAT and CDR2 is FQDESV (reference sequence). With V trimmed by 3 bases and J by 6 bases, 8 bases remained unmatched. This CDR3 region has 16 residues. This CDR3 reads CASSLGQGARGHGYTF. The DNA for the CDR3 is TGTGCCAGCAGCTTGGGACAGGGGGCGCGGGGTCATGGCTACACCTTC.

This clone came up once. The chain has TRBV7-2 and TRBJ2-1, with 11 nucleotides matching TRBD1. This CDR3 spans 17 amino acids. Germline loops: CDR1 SGHTA, CDR2 FQGNSA. V was clipped by 5 bases and J by 0 bases; unmatched bases: 6. In nucleotides, the CDR3 is TGTGCCAGCAGCAGAGGGGGGACAGGGGGCTCCTACAATGAGCAGTTCTTC. Translating it yields CASSRGGTGGSYNEQFF.